This T cell receptor beta chain comes out of a study of post-analysis software for immune sequencing data. Across the whole study: Some patients lacked subtype; others had relapsing-remitting, secondary progressive or progressive-relapsing disease. General observations from the study: TRBV segments more frequent in patients than in controls numbered about 5 and included TRBV5-6, TRBV5-1 and TRBV20-1. Analysis by F measure revealed that same-batch samples clustered strongly together. Among multiple sclerosis patients, normalized Chao1 diversity was significantly below that of controls.

Unique-molecular-identifier-tagged TCR beta cDNA libraries were used. Roughly 500,000 cDNA molecules were obtained from approximately 1 to 10 million T cells. TCRdb ran MiXCR on the PCR reads and lists one entry per CDR3 protein. The sample comprises about 770,000 distinct CDR3 sequences, roughly 50% of which are singletons, and 4.9% rests with the top ten. This clonotype appeared a few times. Its antigen is not known. CDR1 is SGHTA and CDR2 is FQGTGA in the germline V gene. Trimming removed 5 bases at V and 0 bases at J, with 17 bases between. This CDR3 is 17 amino acids long. J is TRBJ2-1 and V is TRBV7-3, with TRBD2 as a possible D gene (5 bases). Source material: blood. The TCR originated in a girl aged 5-17 years with multiple sclerosis. The CDR3 loop is CASSVRAGRSSYNEQFF. The CDR3, as DNA: TGTGCCAGCAGCGTCCGGGCGGGTCGCAGCTCCTACAATGAGCAGTTCTTC. Using reference TRBV7-3 and TRBJ2-1 for the parts outside the CDR3, the full variable domain is GAGVSQTPSNKVTEKGKYVELRCDPISGHTALYWYRQSLGQGPEFLIYFQGTGAADDSGLPNDRFFAVRPEGSVSTLKIQRTERGDSAVYLCASSVRAGRSSYNEQFFGPGTRLTVL.